This TCR beta chain was sequenced in a study of shared clonotypes between healthy human individuals. Naive-designated CD8 cells lacked CD45RO, were positively enriched for CCR7, and omitted terminally differentiated effector memory CD45RA+ cells. Nashville, Tennessee was home to all donors, who were Caucasian adults. Whole-study findings and limits: Sorted-subset sequencing, rarefaction showed, was incomplete despite large depth. An anticipated effect of sequencing depth on clonotype sharing among donors was recognized.

The V segment lost 0 bases and the J segment 2 bases; nucleotides outside the gene matches: 5. The CDR3 has 17 amino acids. The germline gives CDR1 SGDLS, CDR2 YYNGEE. Points on this clone: The antigen remains undetermined.

At a deep level, the assay was run. Data came from immunoSEQ multiplex PCR; TCRdb stores just in-frame clones and leaves some out. Altogether 1.5 million to 2.5 million clones are present, around 96% being singletons, with the ten largest covering 1.2%. The clonotype was recovered from a man between 18 and 29 years old in good health. Sequencing was done on a sample of naive CD8+ T cells sorted from blood. The chain couples TRBV9 to TRBJ2-1, with 10 bases that match TRBD2. The CDR3 loop is CASSVGPSGGAYNEQFF. The CDR3 coding sequence is TGTGCCAGCAGCGTAGGCCCAAGCGGGGGGGCCTACAATGAGCAGTTCTTC.